The 9 T cell receptor beta chains reported below all come from one sample, sequenced in a study of neurological immune-mediated disorders. TCRdb itself ran the 5' RACE reads through MiXCR, one entry per CDR3 protein. In the table there are around 100,000 distinct CDR3 sequences, about a tenth of which are singletons. Documented time point: longitudinal time-point 3. The source material was PBMCs. Every receptor here comes from a female donor with HTLV-1-associated myelopathy (HAM/TSP).

This clonotype came up many times. V gene TRBV27 combines with J gene TRBJ1-5, with D uncertain. CDR1 and CDR2 from the germline V gene are MNHEY and SMNVEV (reference sequence). V was shortened by 4 bases and J by 12 bases, with 19 bases between the two germline ends. The CDR3 loop spans 14 amino acids. The CDR3 coding sequence is TGTGCCAGCAGTTCTAGGACCACTGGAGGTAACCAGCATTTT. Amino acid sequence: CASSSRTTGGNQHF.

This clonotype has ten or more counts. The rearrangement links TRBV7-2 to TRBJ2-1, with TRBD2 matching over 8 bases. V lost 5 bases to trimming and J lost 2 bases; unmatched junction nucleotides: 8. This CDR3 is 16 amino acids long. CDR1 is SGHTA and CDR2 is FQGNSA in the germline V gene. CDR3 bases: TGTGCCAGCAGCCGAATCCAGCGGGGGACCTACAATGAGCAGTTCTTC. Translating gives CASSRIQRGTYNEQFF.

CDR3 nucleotides: TGTGCCAGCTCACCACTCGGGCAGGAGATAGGCTACACCTTC. It encodes CASSPLGQEIGYTF. The chain has TRBV18 and TRBJ1-2; D remains ambiguous. With 1 base removed from V and 8 bases from J, the gap between germline ends came to 14 bases. The CDR3 is 14 amino acids. Germline lookup yields CDR1 KGHSH and CDR2 LQKENI.

This clonotype was counted ten times or more. The chain recombines TRBV5-5 with TRBJ1-1; D is ambiguous. V lost 0 bases and J lost 3, with 9 bases in between. Per germline, CDR1 SGHKS and CDR2 YYEKEE (reference sequence). CDR3 length equals 14 residues. The CDR3 DNA reads TGTGCCAGCAGCTTGGGCATGGCGGACACTGAAGCTTTCTTT. Its translation is CASSLGMADTEAFF. Drawing the rest from reference TRBV5-5 and TRBJ1-1, the complete variable domain is DAGVTQSPTHLIKTRGQQVTLRCSPISGHKSVSWYQQVLGQGPQFIFQYYEKEERGRGNFPDRFSARQFPNYSSELNVNALLLGDSALYLCASSLGMADTEAFFGQGTRLTVV.

This clonotype has a count of ten or more. The chain recombines TRBV12-3 or TRBV12-4 with TRBJ2-2, with TRBD2 matching 8 bases. The junction had 12 bases not matched to a gene; V was cut back by 6 bases and J by 6 bases. There are 16 residues in the CDR3. The CDR3 here is CASSGGGTSRAGELFF. The DNA for the CDR3 is TGTGCCAGCAGCGGGGGGGGGACTAGTAGGGCCGGGGAGCTGTTTTTT.

Of note for this clonotype: Being one base from a much bigger clone, this may be a read error. This is likely a read error, given that the CDR3 carries no conserved phenylalanine or tryptophan at its end. This chain joins TRBV5-1 and TRBJ2-5; TRBD1 might be the D (5 bases). In germline, CDR1 is SGHRS, CDR2 YFSETQ. The length of the CDR3 is 14 residues. The V end lost 4 bases, the J end lost 5 bases, and 15 bases lay between the germline ends. The DNA of the CDR3 is TGCGCCAGCAGCGTCACATATGCAGGGGAGACCCAGTACTGC. It codes for CASSVTYAGETQYC.

This clonotype has ten or more counts. V is TRBV27 and J is TRBJ1-1; D gene uncertain. CDR3 length equals 15 residues. Trimming removed 5 bases from V and 1 base from J, with 14 bases in between. The V gene's germline CDR1 is MNHEY and CDR2 SMNVEV (reference sequence). Here the CDR3 DNA reads TGTGCCAGCAGTCCATCTCTGGGTGGGAACACTGAAGCTTTCTTT. Amino acids: CASSPSLGGNTEAFF.

In its sample, this clonotype was seen many times. The chain uses TRBV2 and TRBJ2-4; 8 bases are shared with TRBD1. The germline V gene encodes CDR1 SNHLY and CDR2 FYNNEI. Losses at the gene ends were 2 bases for V and 0 bases for J; bases not matched to a gene: 6. The CDR3 contains 17 residues. The CDR3 loop is CASSERAGGLAKNIQYF. CDR3 nucleotides: TGTGCCAGCAGTGAACGGGCAGGGGGCTTAGCCAAAAACATTCAGTACTTC. Looking up the rest from reference TRBV2 and TRBJ2-4 gives the full variable domain: EPEVTQTPSHQVTQMGQEVILRCVPISNHLYFYWYRQILGQKVEFLVSFYNNEISEKSEIFDDQFSVERPDGSNFTLKIRSTKLEDSAMYFCASSERAGGLAKNIQYFGAGTRLSVL.

The sample holds many counts of this clonotype. The rearrangement links TRBV4-2 to TRBJ2-2; possible D gene TRBD2, 5 bases. The germline V gene has CDR1 LGHNA and CDR2 YNFKEQ. The CDR3 totals 16 residues. V shed 1 base and J shed 4 bases, with 13 bases lying between them. CDR3 sequence: CASSQVRGSVTGELFF. The DNA for the CDR3 is TGTGCCAGCAGCCAAGTGAGAGGGAGTGTCACCGGGGAGCTGTTTTTT.